This entry lists 10 T cell receptor beta chains sequenced from one sample in a study of identical twins. From the 5' RACE reads, TCRdb called clonotypes with MiXCR, one entry per CDR3 protein. The repertoire includes around 510,000 distinct CDR3 sequences, about 13% of them detected once, and approximately 0.98% sits in the top ten. These data are also associated with another study on yellow fever vaccine responses in identical twins.

Sequencing was performed on CD4+ T cells sorted from blood. All receptors derive from a woman between 18 and 29 years old in good health.

This clonotype has more than one count but fewer than ten. The V and J genes are TRBV3-1 and TRBJ2-3; D not certain. CDR3 length equals 12 residues. Trimming left V 2 bases short and J 8 bases short, with 8 bases between. Per the germline V gene, CDR1 is LGHDT and CDR2 is YNNKEL (reference sequence). For the CDR3, the DNA is TGTGCCAGCAGCCAATCCGTGGGTACGCAGTATTTT. Translating gives CASSQSVGTQYF.

The sample holds a few counts of this clonotype. The rearrangement links TRBV6-2 or TRBV6-3 to TRBJ2-2, with D perhaps TRBD1 or TRBD2 (5 bases each). V was trimmed by 5 bases and J by 2 bases, leaving 15 bases between them. CDR1 and CDR2 from the germline V gene are MNHEY and SVGEGT. The CDR3 contains 16 residues. The DNA of the CDR3 is TGTGCCAGCAGTCCCCTGGGACCCGGCAACACCGGGGAGCTGTTTTTT. Translation: CASSPLGPGNTGELFF.

There are a few counts of this clonotype. The chain employs TRBV28 and TRBJ1-5; D unresolved. V was trimmed by 3 bases and J by 1 base, leaving 10 bases between them. The germline CDR1 and CDR2 sequences are MDHEN and SYDVKM. The length of the CDR3 is 15 residues. CDR3 bases: TGTGCCAGCAGTTTTTTCTCAAGGAGCAATCAGCCCCAGCATTTT. It encodes CASSFFSRSNQPQHF.

This sequence joins TRBV6-5 and TRBJ2-1; a possible D gene is TRBD1 (6 bases). V lost 4 bases to trimming and J lost 1 base, with 11 bases between them. Germline-derived CDR1 and CDR2 are MNHEY and SVGAGI. The CDR3 is 15 amino acids. The CDR3 is CASSLTQGSYNEQFF. CDR3 bases: TGTGCCAGCAGTTTGACACAGGGTTCCTACAATGAGCAGTTCTTC.

This clonotype is labeled medium-sized. V and J are TRBV12-3 or TRBV12-4 and TRBJ1-1; TRBD1 aligns across 10 bases. This CDR3 region has 14 residues. Trimming took 6 bases from V and 4 from J; bases not matched to a gene: 5. In DNA form, the CDR3 reads TGTGCCAGCAGAAGACAGGGGGCGGGCACTGAAGCTTTCTTT. Encoded protein: CASRRQGAGTEAFF.

This clonotype was picked up a small number of times. In DNA form, the CDR3 reads TGCAGTGCGAAGGACGCGCATACGCAGTATTTT. Amino acids: CSAKDAHTQYF. The chain employs TRBV20-1 and TRBJ2-3; D gene ambiguous. The CDR3 length is 11 residues. The germline CDR1 and CDR2 sequences are DFQATT and SNEGSKA (reference sequence). The ends were cut back, 6 bases at V and 7 bases at J, with 11 bases in the middle.

The chain is built from TRBV6-2 or TRBV6-3 and TRBJ2-6; no reliable D call. This CDR3 is 13 amino acids long. Trimming pared 7 bases from V and 0 bases from J, leaving 4 bases between. Germline CDR1 is MNHEY and CDR2 is SVGEGT. The CDR3 protein is CASTISGANVLTF. For the CDR3, the DNA is TGTGCCAGCACTATCTCTGGGGCCAACGTCCTGACTTTC.

This clonotype was recorded many times. The rearrangement joins TRBV12-3 or TRBV12-4 to TRBJ2-7; 7 nucleotides match TRBD1. Trimming at V came to 6 bases and at J to 1 base, leaving 6 bases not matched to a gene. The CDR3 extends over 14 amino acids. CDR3 region: CASSQGVISYEQYF. CDR3 coding DNA: TGTGCCAGCAGCCAGGGGGTCATTTCCTACGAGCAGTACTTC.

The table lists this clonotype with a few counts. The genes are TRBV5-1 and TRBJ1-1, with D tentatively TRBD1 (5 bases). This CDR3 contains 12 residues. Germline V CDR1 and CDR2: SGHRS, YFSETQ. V was shortened by 0 bases and J by 8 bases, with 8 bases between the two germline ends. The CDR3 region is CASSLEGIEAFF. Here the CDR3 DNA reads TGCGCCAGCAGCTTGGAGGGGATAGAAGCTTTCTTT.

V gene TRBV24-1 combines with J gene TRBJ2-3; D is undetermined. Trimming removed 2 bases at V and 6 bases at J, with 8 bases between. Germline lookup yields CDR1 KGHDR and CDR2 SFDVKD. CDR3 length equals 13 residues. CDR3 in amino acids: CATSDSNRDTQYF. The CDR3 coding sequence is TGTGCCACCAGTGATTCCAATAGGGATACGCAGTATTTT.